What follows are 17 T cell receptor beta chains derived from one specimen sequenced in a study of shared clonotypes between healthy human individuals. Measured with immunoSEQ multiplex PCR; TCRdb has only the in-frame clones, and not every one. Of millions of clones listed, 85% to 95% are singletons. CD45RO-negative CD8 cells positively selected for CCR7 made up the naive population, which excluded terminally differentiated effector memory CD45RA+ cells. Sequenced input: naive CD8+ T cells sorted from blood. The receptors were gathered from a man between 18 and 29 years old in good health.

A word on this clone: This specimen includes other DNA sequences encoding the same CDR3. The chain links TRBV7-9 to TRBJ1-2; D is unclear. V was trimmed by 3 bases and J by 4 bases, leaving 6 bases between them. Looked up from germline, CDR1 is SEHNR and CDR2 is FQNEAQ (reference sequence). This CDR3 is built from 12 residues. The CDR3 nucleotides are TGTGCCAGCAGCTTCGGCTCCTATGGCTACACCTTC. This encodes CASSFGSYGYTF. Looking up the rest from reference TRBV7-9 and TRBJ1-2 gives the full variable domain: DTGVSQNPRHKITKRGQNVTFRCDPISEHNRLYWYRQTLGQGPEFLTYFQNEAQLEKSRLLSDRFSAERPKGSFSTLEIQRTEQGDSAMYLCASSFGSYGYTFGSGTRLTVV.

Of note for this clone: This sample includes further DNA sequences coding for the same CDR3. The chain is built from TRBV5-6 and TRBJ1-2; D is uncertain. The CDR3 totals 13 residues. The germline V gene encodes CDR1 SGHDT and CDR2 YYEEEE. The germline V and J ends were trimmed by 2 bases and 0 bases, with 5 bases remaining between them. CDR3 protein: CASSLGTNYGYTF. CDR3 DNA sequence: TGTGCCAGCAGCTTAGGTACTAACTATGGCTACACCTTC. The variable domain in full, with the rest retrieved from reference TRBV5-6 and TRBJ1-2, is DAGVTQSPTHLIKTRGQQVTLRCSPKSGHDTVSWYQQALGQGPQFIFQYYEEEERQRGNFPDRFSGHQFPNYSSELNVNALLLGDSALYLCASSLGTNYGYTFGSGTRLTVV.

J is TRBJ2-2 and V is TRBV27, with D unresolved. With 4 bases removed from V and 9 bases from J, the gap between germline ends came to 12 bases. The CDR3 covers 13 residues. Germline CDR1 and CDR2: MNHEY and SMNVEV (reference sequence). CDR3 loop: CASSSGPSWELFF. The CDR3 DNA is TGTGCCAGCAGTTCTGGACCATCTTGGGAGCTGTTTTTT.

The chain uses TRBV10-1 and TRBJ1-3; D is unclear. Between the trimmed V and J ends, which lost 6 bases and 2 bases, there was a span of 14 bases. Germline V gene data show CDR1 as WNHNN and CDR2 as SYGVQD (reference sequence). The CDR3 length is 15 residues. For the CDR3, the DNA is TGCGCCAGCAGCCGAGACAAAGGGACTGGAAACACCATATATTTT. It encodes CASSRDKGTGNTIYF.

The chain recombines TRBV13 with TRBJ2-5; possibly TRBD2 for D (5 bases). Deletions cut 5 bases from V and 5 bases from J, with 21 bases between. The CDR3 loop spans 16 amino acids. CDR1 and CDR2 (germline): PRHDT, FYEKMQ (reference sequence). This CDR3 is CASSNQGAPGIETQYF. For the CDR3, the DNA is TGTGCCAGCAGCAATCAAGGAGCCCCCGGGATTGAGACCCAGTACTTC.

The chain employs TRBV27 and TRBJ2-7; 10 nucleotides align to TRBD2. From germline, CDR1 is MNHEY and CDR2 SMNVEV (reference sequence). The CDR3 covers 17 residues. Germline trimming cut 6 bases from V and 4 bases from J; bases unmatched to any gene: 15. CDR3 nucleotide sequence: TGTGCCAGCAGCCAAATCGGGGTGTCTAGCGGGAGTTACGAGCAGTACTTC. Amino acids: CASSQIGVSSGSYEQYF.

V gene TRBV4-1 combines with J gene TRBJ2-7, with D hard to call. The V and J ends lost 2 bases and 6 bases respectively, with 11 bases between them. The germline gives CDR1 MGHRA, CDR2 YSYEKL. This CDR3 contains 13 residues. The DNA for the CDR3 is TGCGCCAGCAGCCAAACCGCCCAGGCCGAGCAGTACTTC. It yields the protein CASSQTAQAEQYF.

V and J are TRBV7-8 and TRBJ2-3, with 8 bases aligning to TRBD2. Germline assignment: CDR1 SGHVS and CDR2 FQNEAQ. Losses at the gene ends were 5 bases for V and 6 bases for J; bases not matched to a gene: 7. The CDR3 loop spans 14 amino acids. Here the CDR3 reads CASSQTGGDDTQYF. The CDR3 bases are TGTGCCAGCAGCCAGACGGGGGGGGATGATACGCAGTATTTT. The entire variable domain, with the rest obtained from reference TRBV7-8 and TRBJ2-3, is as follows: GAGVSQSPRYKVAKRGQDVALRCDPISGHVSLFWYQQALGQGPEFLTYFQNEAQLDKSGLPSDRFFAERPEGSVSTLKIQRTQQEDSAVYLCASSQTGGDDTQYFGPGTRLTVL.

V is TRBV9 and J is TRBJ2-7, with 7 nucleotides matching TRBD2. Losses at the gene ends were 4 bases for V and 6 bases for J; bases not matched to a gene: 13. CDR1 is SGDLS, CDR2 YYNGEE, per germline. CDR3 length: 15 residues. The CDR3 protein is CASSPFGEGRFEQYF. The DNA of the CDR3 is TGTGCCAGCAGCCCATTCGGGGAGGGCAGGTTCGAGCAGTACTTC.

The chain has TRBV11-3 and TRBJ2-2; D might be TRBD1 or TRBD2, each matching 5 bases. Trimming pared 1 base from V and 4 bases from J, leaving 7 bases between. CDR1 SGHNT and CDR2 YENEEA come from the germline V gene. The CDR3 loop spans 14 amino acids. CDR3 sequence reads: CASSLVRGTGELFF. CDR3 sequence (DNA): TGTGCCAGCAGCTTAGTGAGGGGCACCGGGGAGCTGTTTTTT.

The chain couples TRBV5-4 to TRBJ2-3; 8 bases map to TRBD2. CDR1 is SGHNT, CDR2 YYREEE, per germline (reference sequence). The CDR3 extends over 16 amino acids. Unmatched junction bases numbered 6, after V lost 3 bases and J lost 0 bases. In DNA, the CDR3 is TGTGCCAGCAGCTCCTCAAGCGGGAGAAGCACAGATACGCAGTATTTT. As protein: CASSSSSGRSTDTQYF. Using reference TRBV5-4 and TRBJ2-3 for the parts outside the CDR3, the full variable domain is ETGVTQSPTHLIKTRGQQVTLRCSSQSGHNTVSWYQQALGQGPQFIFQYYREEENGRGNFPPRFSGLQFPNYSSELNVNALELDDSALYLCASSSSSGRSTDTQYFGPGTRLTVL.

This chain uses TRBV7-9 with TRBJ1-4; D is unresolved. Trimming left V 6 bases short and J 5 bases short, with 7 bases between. The CDR3 consists of 12 residues. Germline CDR1 SEHNR, CDR2 FQNEAQ (reference sequence). Here the CDR3 DNA reads TGTGCCAGCAGTCGGATGAATGAAAAACTGTTTTTT. As protein: CASSRMNEKLFF.

This clone occurred once. The J gene is TRBJ1-1, the V gene TRBV4-1; tentative D call: TRBD1 (6 bases). The V gene lost 0 bases and the J gene lost 1 base, with 18 bases spanning the gap. The length of the CDR3 is 18 residues. Germline CDR1 MGHRA, CDR2 YSYEKL. Here the CDR3 DNA reads TGCGCCAGCAGCCAAGATCAATCGGGGGCTTTCGGGAACACTGAAGCTTTCTTT. This encodes CASSQDQSGAFGNTEAFF.

The chain employs TRBV7-2 and TRBJ2-7; 7 bases are a match to TRBD2. This CDR3 has 14 amino acids. The junction had 5 bases not matched to a gene; V was cut back by 3 bases and J by 3 bases. Per germline, CDR1 SGHTA and CDR2 FQGNSA. Written as DNA, the CDR3 is TGTGCCAGCAGCTTGGATGCGGGAGTCTACGAGCAGTACTTC. Translated, it gives CASSLDAGVYEQYF.

This clone was observed many times. The genes are TRBV28 and TRBJ2-3, with D hard to call. CDR1 is MDHEN, CDR2 SYDVKM, per germline. Trimming removed 6 bases from V and 3 bases from J, with 7 bases in between. The CDR3 runs 12 residues. The CDR3 sequence: CASSLETDTQYF. The CDR3 nucleotides are TGTGCCAGCAGCTTAGAGACAGATACGCAGTATTTT.

The chain links TRBV7-9 to TRBJ1-1, with D maybe TRBD1 (5 bases). Trimming stripped 3 bases from V and 3 bases from J, with 17 bases between. CDR3 length: 16 residues. Germline CDR1 SEHNR, CDR2 FQNEAQ (reference sequence). CDR3 coding DNA: TGTGCCAGCAGCTTTCCATCGGGGGAAGAGGACACTGAAGCTTTCTTT. It translates to CASSFPSGEEDTEAFF.

The J gene is TRBJ1-6, the V gene TRBV27; 7 bases agree with TRBD1. Germline-derived CDR1 and CDR2 are MNHEY and SMNVEV (reference sequence). Germline trimming cut 6 bases from V and 8 bases from J; bases unmatched to any gene: 7. The CDR3 extends over 14 amino acids. The CDR3 region is CASSEGAVDSPLHF. In DNA form, the CDR3 reads TGTGCCAGCAGCGAGGGGGCTGTTGATTCACCCCTCCACTTT.